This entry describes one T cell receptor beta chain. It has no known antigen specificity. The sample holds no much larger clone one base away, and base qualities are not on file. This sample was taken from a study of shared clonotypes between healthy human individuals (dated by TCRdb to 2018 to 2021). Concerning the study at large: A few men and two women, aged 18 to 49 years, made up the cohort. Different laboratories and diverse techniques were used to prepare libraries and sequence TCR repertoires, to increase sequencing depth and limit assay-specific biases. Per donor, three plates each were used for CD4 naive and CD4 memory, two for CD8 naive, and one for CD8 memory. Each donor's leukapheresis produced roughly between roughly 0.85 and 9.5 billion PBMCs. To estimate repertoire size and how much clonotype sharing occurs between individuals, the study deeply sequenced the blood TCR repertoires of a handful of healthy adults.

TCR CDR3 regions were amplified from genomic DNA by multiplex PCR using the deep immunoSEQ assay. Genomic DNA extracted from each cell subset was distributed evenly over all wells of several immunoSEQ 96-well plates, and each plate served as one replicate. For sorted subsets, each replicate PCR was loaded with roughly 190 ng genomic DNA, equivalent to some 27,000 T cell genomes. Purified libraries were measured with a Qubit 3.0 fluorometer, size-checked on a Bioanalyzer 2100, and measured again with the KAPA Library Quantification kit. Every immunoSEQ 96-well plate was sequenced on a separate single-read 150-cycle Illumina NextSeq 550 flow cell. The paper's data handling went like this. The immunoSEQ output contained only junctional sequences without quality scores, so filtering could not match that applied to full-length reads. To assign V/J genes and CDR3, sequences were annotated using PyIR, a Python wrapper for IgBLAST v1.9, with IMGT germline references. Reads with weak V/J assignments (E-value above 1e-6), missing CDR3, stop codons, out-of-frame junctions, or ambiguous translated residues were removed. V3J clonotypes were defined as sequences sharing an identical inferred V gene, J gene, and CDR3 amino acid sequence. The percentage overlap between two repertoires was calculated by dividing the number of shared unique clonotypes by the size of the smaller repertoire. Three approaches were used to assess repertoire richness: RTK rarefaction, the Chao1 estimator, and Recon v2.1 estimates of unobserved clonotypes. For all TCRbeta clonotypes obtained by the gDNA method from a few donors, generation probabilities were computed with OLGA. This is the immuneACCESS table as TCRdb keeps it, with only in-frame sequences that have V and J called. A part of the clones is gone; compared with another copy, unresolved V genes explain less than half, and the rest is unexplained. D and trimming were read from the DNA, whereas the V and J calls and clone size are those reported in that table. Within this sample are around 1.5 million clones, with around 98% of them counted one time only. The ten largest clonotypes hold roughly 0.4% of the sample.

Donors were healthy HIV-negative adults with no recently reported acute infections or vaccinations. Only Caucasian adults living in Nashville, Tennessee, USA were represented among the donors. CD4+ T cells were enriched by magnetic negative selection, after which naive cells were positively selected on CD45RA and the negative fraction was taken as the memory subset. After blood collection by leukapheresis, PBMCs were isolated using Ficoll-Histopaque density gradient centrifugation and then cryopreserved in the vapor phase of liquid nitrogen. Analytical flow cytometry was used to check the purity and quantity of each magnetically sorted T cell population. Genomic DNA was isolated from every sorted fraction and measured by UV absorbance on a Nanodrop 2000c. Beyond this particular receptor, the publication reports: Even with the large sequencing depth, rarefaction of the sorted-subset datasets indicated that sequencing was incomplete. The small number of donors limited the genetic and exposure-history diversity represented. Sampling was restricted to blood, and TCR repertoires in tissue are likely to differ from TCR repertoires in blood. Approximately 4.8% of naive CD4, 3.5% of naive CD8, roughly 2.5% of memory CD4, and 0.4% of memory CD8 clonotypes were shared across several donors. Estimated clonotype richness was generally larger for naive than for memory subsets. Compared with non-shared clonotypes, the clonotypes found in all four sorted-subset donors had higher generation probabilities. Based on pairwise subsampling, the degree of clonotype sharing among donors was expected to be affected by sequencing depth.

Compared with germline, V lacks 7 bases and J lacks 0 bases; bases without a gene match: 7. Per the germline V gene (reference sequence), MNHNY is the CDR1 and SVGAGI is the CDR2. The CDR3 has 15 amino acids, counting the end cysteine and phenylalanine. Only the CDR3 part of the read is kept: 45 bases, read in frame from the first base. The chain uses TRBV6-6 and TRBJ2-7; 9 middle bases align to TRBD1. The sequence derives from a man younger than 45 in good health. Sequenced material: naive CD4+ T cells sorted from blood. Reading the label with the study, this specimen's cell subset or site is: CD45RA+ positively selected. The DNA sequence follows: TGTGCCAGCATCTTAGGGACAGGGAGCTCCTACGAGCAGTACTTC. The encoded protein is CASILGTGSSYEQYF.